This TCR beta chain comes out of a study of blood T cell repertoires in COVID-19. Overall study: Italy, Spain and the United States were the sources of the convalescent and acute COVID-19 samples.

The protocol was immunoSEQ multiplex PCR, while the TCRdb copy is restricted to in-frame clones and leaves out a portion. The sample has more than 200,000 clones, approximately 86% seen once. V was trimmed by 3 bases and J by 0 bases, leaving 4 bases between them. CDR3 length: 13 amino acids. The V gene's germline CDR1 is KGHDR and CDR2 SFDVKD. While infection was still active, Seattle patients were enrolled and then followed longitudinally. The chain couples TRBV24-1 to TRBJ1-1, with D uncertain. The clonotype comes from a woman in her forties or fifties with COVID-19, enrolled during active disease. Sequenced sample: peripheral blood. The CDR3 sequence is CATSDPMNTEAFF. DNA of the CDR3: TGTGCCACCAGTGATCCCATGAACACTGAAGCTTTCTTT.